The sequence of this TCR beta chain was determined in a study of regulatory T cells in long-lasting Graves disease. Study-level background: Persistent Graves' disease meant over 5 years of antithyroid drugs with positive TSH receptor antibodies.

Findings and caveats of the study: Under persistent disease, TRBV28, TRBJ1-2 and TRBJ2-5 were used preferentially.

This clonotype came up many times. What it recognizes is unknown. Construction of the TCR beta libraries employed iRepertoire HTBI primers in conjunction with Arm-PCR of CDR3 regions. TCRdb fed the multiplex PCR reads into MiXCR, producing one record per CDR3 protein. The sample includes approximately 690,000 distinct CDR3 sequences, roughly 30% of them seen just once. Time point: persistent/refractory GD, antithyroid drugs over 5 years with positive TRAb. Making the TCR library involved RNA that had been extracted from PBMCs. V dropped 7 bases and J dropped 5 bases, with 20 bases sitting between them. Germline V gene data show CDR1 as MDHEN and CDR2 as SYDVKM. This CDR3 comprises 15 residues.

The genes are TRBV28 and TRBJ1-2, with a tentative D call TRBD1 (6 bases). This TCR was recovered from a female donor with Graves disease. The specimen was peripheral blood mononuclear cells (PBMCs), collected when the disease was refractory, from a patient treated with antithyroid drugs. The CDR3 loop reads CASTPPPTGVYGYTF. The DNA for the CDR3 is TGTGCCAGCACCCCCCCCCCGACAGGCGTATATGGCTACACCTTC.